Below, 8 T cell receptor beta chains from the same sample are listed, as sequenced in a study of blood T cell repertoires in COVID-19. Sequencing used immunoSEQ multiplex PCR; TCRdb keeps in-frame clones, though not all of them. Of 120,000 to 150,000 clones listed, approximately 87% are singletons. Sequenced input: peripheral blood. All receptors come from a woman aged 45-60 years with active or convalescent COVID-19.

This chain connects TRBV7-8 to TRBJ2-7; D remains ambiguous. CDR3 length: 11 amino acids. The V end lost 5 bases, the J end lost 5 bases, and 7 bases lay between the germline ends. CDR1 and CDR2 (germline): SGHVS, FQNEAQ. The CDR3 sequence is CASSLKNEQYF. The CDR3 DNA follows: TGTGCCAGCAGCCTAAAAAACGAGCAGTACTTC.

This clone came up a few times. The genes are TRBV6-5 and TRBJ1-5; 8 bases are a match to TRBD1. V was pared by 6 bases and J by 9 bases, with 4 bases of the junction left unmatched. CDR1 MNHEY and CDR2 SVGAGI come from the germline V gene. The CDR3 is 12 residues long. The CDR3: CASRQGVGPQHF. In nucleotides, the CDR3 is TGTGCCAGCAGACAGGGGGTAGGGCCCCAGCATTTT.

This clone was picked up one time. J is TRBJ1-5 and V is TRBV9; possible D gene TRBD1, 5 bases. V dropped 0 bases and J dropped 8 bases, with 12 bases sitting between them. The CDR3 is made up of 14 amino acids. The V gene's germline CDR1 is SGDLS and CDR2 YYNGEE. The CDR3 reads CASSVAGGGEPQHF. The CDR3 DNA reads TGTGCCAGCAGCGTAGCCGGGGGTGGGGAGCCCCAGCATTTT.

V is TRBV6-5 and J is TRBJ1-1, with D unresolved. CDR3 length equals 12 residues. Between the trimmed V and J ends, which lost 4 bases and 11 bases, there was a span of 14 bases. CDR1 MNHEY and CDR2 SVGAGI come from the germline V gene. As DNA, the CDR3 is TGTGCCAGCAGTTCTGGGTGGTCGGAGGCTTTCTTT. This gives the protein CASSSGWSEAFF.

The chain employs TRBV7-9 and TRBJ2-7; D gene ambiguous. Germline CDR1 is SEHNR and CDR2 is FQNEAQ (reference sequence). The CDR3 length is 16 residues. Trimming shortened V by 5 bases and J by 2 bases, and 19 bases separated the two germline ends. The CDR3 protein is CASSPSSNLSPYEQYF. The CDR3 region has the DNA TGTGCCAGCAGCCCCAGTAGCAACCTCTCACCCTACGAGCAGTACTTC.

This clone occurred once. The chain recombines TRBV7-2 with TRBJ2-1; 12 nucleotides line up with TRBD2. Germline V lookup: CDR1 SGHTA, CDR2 FQGNSA. The CDR3 covers 17 residues. Trimming cost V 5 bases and J 1 base; bases outside gene matches: 6. This chain's CDR3 is CASSPLAGGGSYNEQFF. The CDR3 DNA reads TGTGCCAGCAGCCCACTAGCGGGAGGAGGTTCCTACAATGAGCAGTTCTTC.

The chain is built from TRBV9 and TRBJ2-1, with 10 bases that match TRBD2. J lost 5 bases, V lost 1 base, and 3 bases had no gene match. The CDR3 consists of 15 residues. Germline V gives CDR1 SGDLS, CDR2 YYNGEE. In DNA form, the CDR3 reads TGTGCCAGCAGCGTAAGCGGGGGGGCGAACAATGAGCAGTTCTTC. Protein: CASSVSGGANNEQFF.

The chain recombines TRBV19 with TRBJ1-2; D unclear. The CDR3 has 13 residues. Germline V gene data show CDR1 as LNHDA and CDR2 as SQIVND (reference sequence). The V gene lost 5 bases and the J gene lost 7 bases, with 14 bases spanning the gap. This CDR3 is CASSQRTTGGYTF. CDR3 nucleotides: TGTGCCAGTAGTCAGAGGACTACGGGTGGCTACACCTTC.